This is a list of T cell receptor beta chains from one sample in a study of cytomegalovirus exposure and HLA in healthy donors. The data were produced by immunoSEQ multiplex PCR, yet TCRdb's version contains in-frame clones alone and is incomplete. Here the sample spans around 210,000 clones, approximately 85% being singletons. Sequenced input: PBMCs. The receptor source for this set is a girl aged 2 to 9 in good health and CMV-seronegative. Each CDR3 is given with its conserved first and last residue. D genes are given only for firm matches. Only part of the rows carry a size: once, few, many, or a class if the clone is expanded.

j_call v_call clone_size d_call cdr3_nt cdr3_aa
TRBJ1-2 TRBV4-1 . . TGCGCCAGCAGCCAAGGGACCGGGGAGCTAAGGGTAGGGGGCTACACCTTC CASSQGTGELRVGGYTF
TRBJ2-6 TRBV9 . TRBD2 TGTGCCAGCAGCGTAGTGGGAGCGGCGGGGGGGGACTCTGGGGCCAACGTCCTGACTTTC CASSVVGAAGGDSGANVLTF
TRBJ2-7 TRBV20-1 few TRBD1 TGCAGTCGGGACAGGGGATACGAGCAGTACTTC CSRDRGYEQYF
TRBJ2-7 TRBV5-4 . . TGTGCCAGCAGCTACCAGGGGTCCCCTTCCTACGAGCAGTACTTC CASSYQGSPSYEQYF
TRBJ1-2 TRBV19 . . TGTGCCAGTAGTCGACGACAGGATTATGGCTACACCTTC CASSRRQDYGYTF
TRBJ1-1 TRBV6-6 . . TGTGCCAGTTCTACCACAGGGCGGACTGAAGCTTTCTTT CASSTTGRTEAFF
TRBJ2-7 TRBV29-1 . TRBD2 TGCAGCGTTACGGGAGGTTACGAGCAGTACTTC CSVTGGYEQYF
TRBJ2-4 TRBV7-2 . . TGTGCCAGCAGCTTAGTCCAGGGTAGAGACATTCAGTACTTC CASSLVQGRDIQYF
TRBJ1-4 TRBV7-9 few . TGTTCCAGCAGCTTAATAGGGCAGGGAAATGAAAAACTGTTTTTT CSSSLIGQGNEKLFF
TRBJ2-7 TRBV9 . TRBD1 TGTGCCAGCAGCGTAGGACTCTGGGGACAGTCTTACGAGCAGTACTTC CASSVGLWGQSYEQYF
TRBJ1-3 TRBV9 . . TGTGCCAGCAGCGGAGAGATCTCTGGAAACACCATATATTTT CASSGEISGNTIYF
TRBJ1-3 TRBV5-1 . . TGCGCCAGCTCCCTCGGCCGACAGGTCTCTGGAAACACCATATATTTT CASSLGRQVSGNTIYF
TRBJ2-2 TRBV18 . . TGTGCCAGCTCACGTCTTCAGGAGAACACCGGGGAGCTGTTTTTT CASSRLQENTGELFF
TRBJ1-4 TRBV2 . . TGTGCCAGCAGTGAAGGGAGGGAACCAAATGAAAAACTGTTTTTT CASSEGREPNEKLFF
TRBJ2-7 TRBV25-1 . . TGTGCCAGCAGTCGACTGTGGAGCGAGCAGTACTTC CASSRLWSEQYF
TRBJ2-1 TRBV7-9 . TRBD2 TGTGCCAGCACTGTAGCGGGAGGGGTGAATGAGCAGTTCTTC CASTVAGGVNEQFF
TRBJ2-7 TRBV7-2 . . TGTGCCAGCAGCGCGGGACCTTCCTACGAGCAGTACTTC CASSAGPSYEQYF
TRBJ2-7 TRBV6-1 . TRBD1 TGTGCCAGCAGCAACCGGGACAGGGGGACCTACGAGCAGTACTTC CASSNRDRGTYEQYF
TRBJ2-5 TRBV2 . TRBD1 TGTGCCAGCGCCCCGAGGAAGGACAGGGAAAAGACCCAGTACTTC CASAPRKDREKTQYF
TRBJ1-1 TRBV5-1 . TRBD1 TGCGCCAGCAGCTTTCGGACAGGGAACACTGAAGCTTTCTTT CASSFRTGNTEAFF
TRBJ2-1 TRBV7-9 . TRBD2 TGTGCCAGCAGCCCCTCCACTAGCGGGAGCTACAATGAGCAGTTCTTC CASSPSTSGSYNEQFF
TRBJ1-6 TRBV14 . . TGTGCCAGCAGCCATCTTCTCTCACCCCTCCACTTT CASSHLLSPLHF
TRBJ2-2 TRBV6-1 . TRBD1 TGTGCCAGCAGGGGACAGGGTGCCACCGGGGAGCTGTTTTTT CASRGQGATGELFF